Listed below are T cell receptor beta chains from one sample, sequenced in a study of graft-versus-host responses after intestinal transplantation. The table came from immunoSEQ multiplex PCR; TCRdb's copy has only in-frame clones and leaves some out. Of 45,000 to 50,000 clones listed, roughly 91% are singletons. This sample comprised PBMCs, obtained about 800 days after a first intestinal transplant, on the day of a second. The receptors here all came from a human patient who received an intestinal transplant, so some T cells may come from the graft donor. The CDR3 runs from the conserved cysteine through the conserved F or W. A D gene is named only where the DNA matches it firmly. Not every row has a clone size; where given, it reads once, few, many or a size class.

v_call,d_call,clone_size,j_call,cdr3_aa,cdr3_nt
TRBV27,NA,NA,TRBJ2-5,CASSQGTQYF,TGTGCCAGCAGCCAAGGGACCCAGTACTTC
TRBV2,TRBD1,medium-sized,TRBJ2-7,CASIRDRGLGEQYF,TGTGCCAGCATTCGGGACAGGGGCCTGGGGGAGCAGTACTTC
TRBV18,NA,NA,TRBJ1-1,CASSPPYRANTEAFF,TGTGCCAGCTCACCACCCTACAGGGCGAACACTGAAGCTTTCTTT
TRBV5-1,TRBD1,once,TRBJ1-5,CASSLTGDVGQPQHF,TGCGCCAGCAGTTTAACAGGGGACGTAGGTCAGCCCCAGCATTTT
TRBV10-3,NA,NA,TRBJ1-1,CAISDWGGTEAFF,TGTGCCATCAGTGATTGGGGCGGAACTGAAGCTTTCTTT
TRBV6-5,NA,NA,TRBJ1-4,CASSYHRASNEKLFF,TGTGCCAGCAGTTACCACAGGGCTTCTAATGAAAAACTGTTTTTT
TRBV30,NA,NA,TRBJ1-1,CAWTTPPGAGTEAFF,TGTGCCTGGACCACCCCTCCGGGGGCTGGGACTGAAGCTTTCTTT
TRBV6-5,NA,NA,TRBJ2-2,CASSVGDAGELFF,TGTGCCAGCAGTGTTGGGGATGCCGGGGAGCTGTTTTTT
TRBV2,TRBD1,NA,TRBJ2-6,CASRRQGFGANVLTF,TGTGCCAGCAGGAGACAGGGTTTTGGGGCCAACGTCCTGACTTTC
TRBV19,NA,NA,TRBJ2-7,CASSIVGTYEQYF,TGTGCCAGTAGTATTGTCGGAACCTACGAGCAGTACTTC
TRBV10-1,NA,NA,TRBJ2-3,CASGDSDTQYF,TGCGCCAGCGGGGATTCAGATACGCAGTATTTT
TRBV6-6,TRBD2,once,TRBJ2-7,CASSRLAGAYEQYF,TGTGCCAGCAGTCGACTAGCGGGGGCCTACGAGCAGTACTTC
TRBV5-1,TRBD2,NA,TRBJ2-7,CASSLEASGNSYEQYF,TGCGCCAGCAGCTTGGAGGCTAGCGGGAACTCCTACGAGCAGTACTTC
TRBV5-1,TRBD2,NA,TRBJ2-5,CASSLGAGGPVEQYF,TGCGCCAGCAGCTTGGGAGCGGGAGGGCCCGTAGAGCAGTACTTC
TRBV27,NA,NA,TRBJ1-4,CASSLYPTARMEKLFF,TGTGCCAGCAGTTTATATCCCACGGCTAGAATGGAAAAACTGTTTTTT
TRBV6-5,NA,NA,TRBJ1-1,CASSYGPEAFF,TGTGCCAGCAGTTACGGGCCGGAAGCTTTCTTT
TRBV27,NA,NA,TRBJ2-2,CASSFSRAHTGELFF,TGTGCCAGCAGTTTTTCTAGGGCGCACACCGGGGAGCTGTTTTTT
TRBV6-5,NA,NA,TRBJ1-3,CASSSSLGNTIYF,TGTGCCAGCAGTTCCTCTTTGGGAAACACCATATATTTT
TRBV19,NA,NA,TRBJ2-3,CASSTGTASTDTQYF,TGTGCCAGTAGTACCGGGACGGCCAGCACAGATACGCAGTATTTT
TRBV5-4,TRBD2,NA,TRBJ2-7,CASSRTLAGTYEQYF,TGTGCCAGCAGCCGCACACTAGCGGGAACGTACGAGCAGTACTTC
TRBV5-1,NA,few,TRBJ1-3,CASSLDPTSGNTIYF,TGCGCCAGCAGCTTGGATCCCACCTCTGGAAACACCATATATTTT
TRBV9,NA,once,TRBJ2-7,CASSPGQAFYEQYF,TGTGCCAGCAGCCCCGGACAAGCTTTCTACGAGCAGTACTTC
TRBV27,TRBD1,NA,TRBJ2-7,CASRITGGYSYEQYF,TGTGCCAGCAGGATTACAGGGGGATACTCCTACGAGCAGTACTTC
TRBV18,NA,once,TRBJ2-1,CASSPFPLLLFNEQFF,TGTGCCAGCTCACCCTTCCCACTTCTGCTTTTCAATGAGCAGTTCTTC
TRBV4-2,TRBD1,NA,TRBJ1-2,CASSPRDRDYGYTF,TGTGCCAGCAGCCCCCGGGACAGAGATTATGGCTACACCTTC
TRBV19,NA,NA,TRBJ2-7,CASSRSGGSSYEQYF,TGTGCCAGTAGTCGTAGCGGTGGAAGCTCCTACGAGCAGTACTTC
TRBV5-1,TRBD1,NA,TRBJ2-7,CASSSGDRGASYEQYF,TGCGCCAGCAGCTCCGGGGACAGGGGCGCCTCCTACGAGCAGTACTTC
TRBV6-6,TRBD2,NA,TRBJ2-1,CASSSPGLAGGYEQFF,TGTGCCAGCAGTTCCCCGGGACTAGCGGGAGGGTATGAGCAGTTCTTC
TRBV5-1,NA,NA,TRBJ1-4,CASSPTEINEKLFF,TGCGCCAGCAGCCCTACAGAGATCAATGAAAAACTGTTTTTT
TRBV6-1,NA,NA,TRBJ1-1,CASSSRTGNTEAFF,TGTGCCAGCAGTTCCCGGACCGGAAACACTGAAGCTTTCTTT
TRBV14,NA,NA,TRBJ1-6,CASSQGRQYSPLHF,TGTGCCAGCAGCCAAGGCAGGCAGTATTCACCCCTCCACTTT
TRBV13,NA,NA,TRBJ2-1,CASSLQGLQFF,TGTGCCAGCAGCCTACAGGGCCTTCAGTTCTTC
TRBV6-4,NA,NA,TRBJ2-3,CASSEGATDTQYF,TGTGCCAGCAGTGAGGGGGCCACAGATACGCAGTATTTT
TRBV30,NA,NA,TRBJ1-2,CAWSPRDSGYTF,TGTGCCTGGAGTCCACGAGATTCTGGCTACACCTTC
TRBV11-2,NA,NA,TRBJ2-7,CASSFGPVYEQYF,TGTGCCAGCAGCTTCGGTCCCGTTTACGAGCAGTACTTC
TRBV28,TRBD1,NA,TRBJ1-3,CASNQGARKGNTIYF,TGTGCCAGCAACCAGGGGGCACGTAAAGGAAACACCATATATTTT
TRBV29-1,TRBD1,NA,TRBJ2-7,CSAEGQNYEQYF,TGCAGCGCAGAGGGACAGAACTACGAGCAGTACTTC
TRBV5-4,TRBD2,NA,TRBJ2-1,CASSLGTSGSRAYNEQFF,TGTGCCAGCAGCCTTGGGACTAGCGGGAGTAGAGCCTACAATGAGCAGTTCTTC
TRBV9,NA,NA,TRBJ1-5,CASSVWLTGQSSNQPQHF,TGTGCCAGCAGCGTATGGTTAACGGGGCAATCGAGCAATCAGCCCCAGCATTTT
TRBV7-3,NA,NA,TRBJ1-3,CASSLTGTPGNTIYF,TGTGCCAGCAGCTTAACGGGGACTCCTGGAAACACCATATATTTT
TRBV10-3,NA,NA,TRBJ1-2,CATGETEGYTF,TGTGCCACTGGAGAGACGGAAGGCTACACCTTC
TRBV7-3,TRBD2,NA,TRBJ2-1,CASSRELAGVGNEQFF,TGTGCCAGCAGCCGCGAACTAGCGGGAGTAGGCAATGAGCAGTTCTTC
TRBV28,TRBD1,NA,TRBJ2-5,CASSLGLPGQGLETQYF,TGTGCCAGCAGTTTGGGATTGCCGGGACAGGGATTAGAGACCCAGTACTTC
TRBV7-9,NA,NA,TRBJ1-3,CAIVVRSSGNTIYF,TGTGCCATTGTCGTGCGGTCCTCTGGAAACACCATATATTTT
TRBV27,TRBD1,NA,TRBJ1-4,CASSLSQGANEKLFF,TGTGCCAGCAGTTTATCACAGGGGGCTAATGAAAAACTGTTTTTT
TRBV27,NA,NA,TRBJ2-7,CASSIKLGATYEQYF,TGTGCCAGCAGTATTAAACTAGGTGCAACTTACGAGCAGTACTTC
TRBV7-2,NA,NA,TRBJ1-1,CASSLELNTEAFF,TGTGCCAGCAGCTTAGAATTGAACACTGAAGCTTTCTTT
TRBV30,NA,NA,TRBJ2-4,CAWADGHQIAKNIQYF,TGTGCCTGGGCCGACGGACATCAGATAGCCAAAAACATTCAGTACTTC
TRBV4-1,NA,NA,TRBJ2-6,CASKQEGTGANVLTF,TGCGCCAGCAAACAAGAGGGGACTGGGGCCAACGTCCTGACTTTC
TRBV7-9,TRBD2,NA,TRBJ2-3,CASSFSGSRADTQYF,TGTGCCAGCAGCTTCAGCGGGAGTAGGGCAGATACGCAGTATTTT
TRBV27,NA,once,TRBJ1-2,CASRDGAKGNYGYTF,TGTGCCAGCAGGGATGGGGCAAAAGGAAACTATGGCTACACCTTC
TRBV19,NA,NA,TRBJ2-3,CASSSGFTDTQYF,TGTGCCAGTAGTAGCGGGTTCACAGATACGCAGTATTTT
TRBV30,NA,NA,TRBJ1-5,CAWSVRGNQPQHF,TGTGCCTGGAGTGTAAGAGGGAATCAGCCCCAGCATTTT
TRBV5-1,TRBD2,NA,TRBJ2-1,CASSLELAAGEQFF,TGCGCCAGCAGCTTGGAACTAGCGGCAGGTGAGCAGTTCTTC
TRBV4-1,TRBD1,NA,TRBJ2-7,CASSQGRTGFGVSYEQYF,TGCGCCAGCAGCCAAGGGAGGACAGGGTTTGGGGTATCCTACGAGCAGTACTTC